A selection of T cell receptor beta chains follows, all from one sample in a study of shared clonotypes between healthy human individuals. The table came from immunoSEQ multiplex PCR; TCRdb's copy has only in-frame clones and leaves some out. There are 1.5 million to 2.5 million clones in the sample; about 95% occur only once, and under 1.5% lies in the top ten. Sequencing was done on a sample of naive CD8+ T cells sorted from blood. Every receptor here comes from a man between 18 and 35 years old in good health. Each CDR3 is given with its conserved first and last residue.

>TRBJ2-7|15|TRBV28
CASNPMGDNHYEQYF
>TRBJ2-1|15|TRBV6-5
CASSQFPSSYNEQFF
>TRBJ2-7|13|TRBV19
CASSAGVFYEQYF
>TRBJ2-7|14|TRBV4-1
CASSQGTASYEQYF
>TRBJ1-5|14|TRBV2
CASSRTEVGQPQHF
>TRBJ2-5|14|TRBV30
CAWSVLSPQETQYF
>TRBJ1-1|14|TRBV6-5
CASSWGVGNTEAFF
>TRBJ2-5|15|TRBV6-5
CASSPTSGGWETQYF
>TRBJ2-3|13|TRBV7-9
CASSLAGGDTQYF
>TRBJ2-7|16|TRBV9
CASSTHTGTGTPRQYF
>TRBJ1-1|14|TRBV5-6
CASSLEAGYTEAFF
>TRBJ2-1|11|TRBV7-9
CASSLGQDKFF
>TRBJ1-2|14|TRBV6-6
CASSQADSNYGYTF
>TRBJ1-5|14|TRBV19
CASTFAGDDQPQHF
>TRBJ1-1|14|TRBV27
CASSLSGSNTEAFF
>TRBJ2-2|16|TRBV13
CASSLMAGAYTGELFF
>TRBJ2-3|17|TRBV14
CASSPRWSGSGTDTQYF
>TRBJ2-2|12|TRBV2
CASREDTGELFF
>TRBJ2-7|13|TRBV9
CASRGAASYEQYF
>TRBJ1-1|14|TRBV11-2
CASSLDRWNTEAFF
>TRBJ1-2|14|TRBV9
CASSVAGGAYGYTF
>TRBJ2-1|15|TRBV4-1
CASSQGTEGIHEQFF
>TRBJ2-1|15|TRBV7-9
CASSLASGNYNEQFF
>TRBJ2-7|14|TRBV4-1
CASSQVDNSYEQYF
>TRBJ1-4|14|TRBV2
CASSENEANEKLFF
>TRBJ2-7|15|TRBV14
CASSQDRQTLYEQYF
>TRBJ1-1|18|TRBV19
CASTGDWAGRQMNTEAFF
>TRBJ2-7|15|TRBV4-3
CASSQNYRGLYEQYF
>TRBJ2-7|15|TRBV7-9
CASSLGDALFYEQYF
>TRBJ1-6|14|TRBV6-5
CASSYGTYNSPLHF
>TRBJ1-6|12|TRBV18
CASSPRDSPLHF
>TRBJ2-7|13|TRBV5-6
CASSSGPAYEQYF
>TRBJ2-1|14|TRBV9
CASSVESSYNEQFF
>TRBJ2-1|16|TRBV6-1
CASSELGGGTYNEQFF
>TRBJ1-2|13|TRBV7-2
CASSPDPVYGYTF
>TRBJ2-5|12|TRBV12-5
CASGLSQETQYF
>TRBJ2-3|12|TRBV30
CAWDRVTDTQYF
>TRBJ2-2|15|TRBV18
CASSPGGLGTGELFF
>TRBJ2-7|13|TRBV4-1
CASSPGTDYEQYF
>TRBJ2-3|15|TRBV10-2
CASSDYTTSTDTQYF
>TRBJ2-7|15|TRBV19
CASSIGGDTGYEQYF
>TRBJ2-7|15|TRBV27
CASSQMGLGHYEQYF
>TRBJ1-1|16|TRBV5-6
CASSLAHRAINTEAFF
>TRBJ1-5|15|TRBV4-3
CASSLGTETNQPQHF
>TRBJ2-7|13|TRBV4-1
CASSLQGAYEQYF
>TRBJ1-2|17|TRBV7-9
CASSPRIWDPDGSGYTF
>TRBJ2-7|11|TRBV29-1
CSTLKGNEQYF
>TRBJ2-7|11|TRBV6-6
CASTDVGGQYF
>TRBJ2-7|12|TRBV5-5
CASSLVVSEQYF
>TRBJ2-7|12|TRBV10-3
CAIRPAGFEQYF
>TRBJ2-7|16|TRBV19
CASSIDGSAPSYEQYF
>TRBJ2-7|16|TRBV21-1
CASSKDHRTGSYEQYF